The 14 T cell receptor beta chains below come from one sample, sequenced in a study of blood T cell repertoires in COVID-19. Only in-frame clones appear in the TCRdb table, and some are missing; sequencing was by immunoSEQ multiplex PCR. The repertoire holds under 300,000 clones, nearly 90% seen once, with about 2.1% in the top ten. The sequenced sample was peripheral blood. These receptors came from a woman aged 60-70 years with COVID-19, enrolled during active disease.

Only a few counts were recorded for this clone. This chain connects TRBV6-5 to TRBJ1-6; possible D gene TRBD1, 6 bases. Germline CDR1 reads MNHEY; CDR2 reads SVGAGI. The CDR3 is 15 residues long. V lost 2 bases, J lost 3 bases, and 8 bases lay in between. This chain's CDR3 is CASSYQGRYNSPLHF. CDR3 sequence (DNA): TGTGCCAGCAGTTACCAGGGGCGCTATAATTCACCCCTCCACTTT.

The chain employs TRBV27 and TRBJ1-5; D is possibly TRBD1 (5 bases). Trimming took off 0 bases at V and 6 bases at J, with 6 bases between the two ends. Germline V lookup: CDR1 MNHEY, CDR2 SMNVEV (reference sequence). There are 13 residues in the CDR3. The CDR3 sequence: CASSLSGAQPQHF. CDR3 coding DNA: TGTGCCAGCAGTTTATCAGGGGCTCAGCCCCAGCATTTT.

V is TRBV5-8 and J is TRBJ1-1, with D possibly being TRBD1 (5 bases). Germline assignment: CDR1 SGHTS and CDR2 YDEGEE. The CDR3 has 15 amino acids. The germline V and J ends were trimmed by 0 bases and 3 bases, with 12 bases remaining between them. The CDR3 DNA reads TGTGCCAGCAGCTTGGAGGCGGGGGGGGACACTGAAGCTTTCTTT. Its protein product is CASSLEAGGDTEAFF. Drawing the rest from reference TRBV5-8 and TRBJ1-1, the complete variable domain is EAGVTQSPTHLIKTRGQQATLRCSPISGHTSVYWYQQALGLGLQFLLWYDEGEERNRGNFPPRFSGRQFPNYSSELNVNALELEDSALYLCASSLEAGGDTEAFFGQGTRLTVV.

The chain combines TRBV4-3 with TRBJ1-1; TRBD1 might be the D (5 bases). This CDR3 is built from 13 residues. The germline V gene has CDR1 LGHNA and CDR2 YSLEER. The V gene lost 0 bases and the J gene lost 13 bases, with 15 bases spanning the gap. The CDR3 loop reads CASSQETGATLFF. CDR3 DNA: TGCGCCAGCAGCCAAGAAACAGGCGCTACCCTTTTCTTT.

This chain uses TRBV5-1 with TRBJ2-7; D is possibly TRBD1 (6 bases). Germline values: CDR1 SGHRS, CDR2 YFSETQ. Trimming took 7 bases from V and 0 from J, leaving 14 bases between them. This CDR3 comprises 14 residues. CDR3 in amino acids: CASAVGDNSYEQYF. The CDR3 DNA sequence: TGCGCCAGCGCCGTAGGGGACAACTCCTACGAGCAGTACTTC. Full variable domain (remainder filled in from reference TRBV5-1 and TRBJ2-7): KAGVTQTPRYLIKTRGQQVTLSCSPISGHRSVSWYQQTPGQGLQFLFEYFSETQRNKGNFPGRFSGRQFSNSRSEMNVSTLELGDSALYLCASAVGDNSYEQYFGPGTRLTVT.

V usage is TRBV6-1 and J usage is TRBJ1-2; D may be TRBD1 (6 bases). The CDR3 length is 14 residues. CDR1 is MNHNS and CDR2 is SASEGT in the germline V gene. The V end lost 3 bases, the J end lost 1 base, and 9 bases lay between the germline ends. CDR3 sequence: CASSEDRLNYGYTF. The CDR3 DNA follows: TGTGCCAGCAGTGAGGACAGACTTAACTATGGCTACACCTTC.

The V and J genes are TRBV3-1 (or the pseudogene TRBV3-2) and TRBJ1-1; D may be TRBD1 (6 bases). V was cut by 6 bases and J by 6 bases, with 14 bases left in between. The CDR3 contains 13 residues. Germline lookup yields CDR1 LGHDT and CDR2 YNNKEL (reference sequence). The CDR3 protein is CASRGDAGAEAFF. The CDR3 coding sequence is TGTGCCAGCAGAGGGGATGCAGGGGCTGAAGCTTTCTTT.

This clone was observed a single time. V and J are TRBV6-5 and TRBJ2-7; weak D call: TRBD1 (7 bases). V shed 6 bases and J shed 6 bases, with 12 bases lying between them. CDR1 is MNHEY, CDR2 SVGAGI, per germline. The CDR3 length is 12 residues. DNA for the CDR3: TGTGCCAGCAGCGCCCAGGGGGGCGAGCAGTACTTC. Translated: CASSAQGGEQYF.

The V gene is TRBV3-1 (or the pseudogene TRBV3-2), the J gene TRBJ2-7, with 7 bases fitting TRBD1. The CDR3 has 12 amino acids. The germline gives CDR1 LGHDT, CDR2 YNNKEL (reference sequence). Losses at the gene ends were 4 bases for V and 11 bases for J; bases not matched to a gene: 8. For the CDR3, the DNA is TGTGCCAGCAGCCCACCGGGACAGCGAAAGTACTTC. This gives the protein CASSPPGQRKYF.

This chain uses TRBV6-5 with TRBJ2-5, with 8 bases lining up with TRBD1. With V trimmed by 4 bases and J by 5 bases, 6 bases remained unmatched. This CDR3 spans 14 amino acids. CDR1 and CDR2 (germline): MNHEY, SVGAGI. CDR3 sequence reads: CASSSRTGRETQYF. CDR3 sequence (DNA): TGTGCCAGCAGTTCTCGGACAGGGAGGGAGACCCAGTACTTC.

The chain has TRBV6-2 or TRBV6-3 and TRBJ1-1; D gene uncertain. Germline CDR1 and CDR2: MNHEY and SVGEGT. This CDR3 comprises 13 residues. Trimming removed 0 bases from V and 5 bases from J, with 7 bases in between. CDR3 loop: CASSYSSRTEAFF. Written as DNA, the CDR3 is TGTGCCAGCAGTTACTCCAGCAGGACTGAAGCTTTCTTT.

The chain is built from TRBV4-2 and TRBJ1-1, with unresolved D. The length of the CDR3 is 17 residues. CDR1 and CDR2 from the germline V gene are LGHNA and YNFKEQ. Trimming stripped 1 base from V and 1 base from J, with 16 bases between. CDR3 amino acids: CASSQVGRLQRNTEAFF. DNA for the CDR3: TGTGCCAGCAGCCAAGTGGGAAGACTACAGAGGAACACTGAAGCTTTCTTT.

This clone turned up a few times. V is TRBV6-5 and J is TRBJ1-5; a possible D gene is TRBD1 (5 bases). V lost 5 bases to trimming and J lost 9 bases, with 17 bases between them. Germline V gene sequence: CDR1 MNHEY, CDR2 SVGAGI. CDR3 size: 14 residues. CDR3 DNA: TGTGCCAGCAGTCCCCAGGGTCTTAGGCGGCCCCAGCATTTT. Translating gives CASSPQGLRRPQHF.

This clone was detected once. The chain employs TRBV19 and TRBJ1-1; 7 bases map to TRBD1. V lost 4 bases and J lost 7; bases outside the gene matches: 18. This CDR3 contains 17 residues. Per germline, CDR1 LNHDA and CDR2 SQIVND (reference sequence). As DNA, the CDR3 is TGTGCCAGTAGTAAGACACTTATCCGGGACAGCGGTATTGAAGCTTTCTTT. Amino acid sequence: CASSKTLIRDSGIEAFF.